These 8 T cell receptor beta chains came from one sample sequenced in a study of lymphopenia after photon versus proton radiotherapy. Clones were read by immunoSEQ multiplex PCR, and TCRdb kept only the in-frame ones, dropping some. The data show 50,000 to 60,000 clones, roughly 90% seen once. Sequences were derived from peripheral blood, sampled from a patient treated with photon-based radiotherapy. All receptors derive from a woman between 40 and 55 years old with cholangiocarcinoma.

This chain links TRBV19 with TRBJ2-7, with D tentatively TRBD1 or TRBD2 (6 bases each). V was shortened by 1 base and J by 3 bases, with 13 bases between the two germline ends. The germline CDR1 and CDR2 sequences are LNHDA and SQIVND (reference sequence). The CDR3 covers 15 residues. CDR3 DNA: TGTGCCAGTAGTATAGGGGGGGACACCTACTACGAGCAGTACTTC. This sequence encodes CASSIGGDTYYEQYF. Full variable domain (rest looked up from reference TRBV19 and TRBJ2-7): DGGITQSPKYLFRKEGQNVTLSCEQNLNHDAMYWYRQDPGQGLRLIYYSQIVNDFQKGDIAEGYSVSREKKESFPLTVTSAQKNPTAFYLCASSIGGDTYYEQYFGPGTRLTVT.

The rearrangement joins TRBV5-1 to TRBJ2-7; TRBD2 is a possible D gene (5 bases). V lost 4 bases and J 6 bases, leaving 17 bases between the germline ends. There are 14 residues in the CDR3. CDR1 and CDR2 (germline): SGHRS, YFSETQ. DNA of the CDR3: TGCGCCAGCAGCCTGGTTCCCGGGGTGGGCGAGCAGTACTTC. Protein product: CASSLVPGVGEQYF.

The rearrangement joins TRBV4-1 to TRBJ2-2, with 7 bases matching TRBD1. Germline V lookup: CDR1 MGHRA, CDR2 YSYEKL. The CDR3 loop spans 16 amino acids. The V segment lost 5 bases and the J segment 0 bases; nucleotides outside the gene matches: 6. CDR3 residues: CASSTADRTNTGELFF. The CDR3 DNA reads as TGCGCCAGCAGCACTGCGGACAGGACGAACACCGGGGAGCTGTTTTTT.

The chain links TRBV19 to TRBJ1-1; D perhaps matches TRBD1 (6 bases). In germline, CDR1 is LNHDA, CDR2 SQIVND (reference sequence). The ends were cut back, 4 bases at V and 8 bases at J, with 20 bases in the middle. The CDR3 loop spans 15 amino acids. This CDR3 reads CASSTPRDRPTEAFF. The CDR3, as DNA: TGTGCCAGTAGTACTCCCCGTGACAGGCCTACCGAAGCTTTCTTT.

A word on this clone: At one boundary the junction diverges from the germline segment, which might be a read error. The V call is TRBV30, the J call TRBJ2-5; D is unresolved. The germline CDR1 and CDR2 sequences are GTSNPN and SVGIG (reference sequence). The CDR3 consists of 12 residues. CDR3 DNA sequence: TGTGCCTGGAGGGCAACCCAAGAGGCCCAGTACTTC. Translation: CAWRATQEAQYF.

This clone occurred a few times. The chain carries TRBV19 and TRBJ1-1; tentatively, D is TRBD1 (6 bases). Germline assignment: CDR1 LNHDA and CDR2 SQIVND (reference sequence). The CDR3 has 13 residues. V lost 5 bases and J lost 1, with 8 bases in between. CDR3 DNA sequence: TGTGCCAGTAGTTGGGGACAGAACACTGAAGCTTTCTTT. This codes for CASSWGQNTEAFF.

The chain links TRBV2 to TRBJ1-1; D not certain. Trimming shortened V by 8 bases and J by 0 bases, and 10 bases separated the two germline ends. Germline CDR1 and CDR2: SNHLY and FYNNEI. This CDR3 contains 13 residues. The CDR3 DNA reads as TGTGCCAGCGGAAAAATTATGAACACTGAAGCTTTCTTT. It specifies CASGKIMNTEAFF.

The chain employs TRBV12-5 and TRBJ2-5, with unresolved D. Trimming took 4 bases from V and 1 from J, leaving 7 bases between them. The CDR3 length is 13 residues. Germline V CDR1 and CDR2: LGHNT, FRNRAP. CDR3 coding DNA: TGTGCTAGTGGTTGGGGTTCCCAAGAGACCCAGTACTTC. Amino acid sequence: CASGWGSQETQYF.